This T cell receptor beta chain was profiled in a study of vaccination effects on CD4 cells after COVID-19. With regard to this clone: The antigen remains undetermined.

Prior to sequencing, the ViraFEST assay stimulated PBMC with viral peptide pools, which expanded the antigen-specific CD4+ T cells. Isolation of CD4+ T cells took place after 10 days of culture. The infection with SARS-CoV-2 (confirmed by PCR) occurred in this person between March and December 2020. Cultivation was performed at around 2 million PBMC per well with roughly 9.1 IU/ml IL-2 and about 10 ug/ml peptides added. Produced via immunoSEQ multiplex PCR; TCRdb's table is partial and in-frame only. Among about 36,000 clones listed, approximately 78% were seen once. This CDR3 is 15 amino acids long. V dropped 5 bases and J dropped 3; count of bases not matched to a gene: 6. Germline CDR1 and CDR2: SEHNR and FQNEAQ (reference sequence).

The clonotype originates from a human donor who had a prior SARS-CoV-2 infection. Sequenced material: CD4+ T cells from PBMCs cultured with HCoV-NL63 spike peptides, taken before COVID-19 vaccination. The chain uses TRBV7-9 and TRBJ2-2, with 7 bases aligning to TRBD2. The chain's CDR3 is CASSHSGWDTGELFF. In nucleotides, the CDR3 is TGTGCCAGCAGCCATAGCGGGTGGGACACCGGGGAGCTGTTTTTT.